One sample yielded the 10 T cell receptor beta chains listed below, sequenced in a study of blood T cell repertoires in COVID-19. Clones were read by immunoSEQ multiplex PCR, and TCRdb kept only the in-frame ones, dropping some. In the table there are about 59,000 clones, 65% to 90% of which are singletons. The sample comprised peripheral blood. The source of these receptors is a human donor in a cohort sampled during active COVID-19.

This chain's CDR3 is CASSLSVGWGGETQYF. The CDR3 DNA sequence: TGTGCCAGCAGCTTATCCGTTGGATGGGGAGGAGAGACCCAGTACTTC. This rearrangement joins TRBV11-3 to TRBJ2-5, with D perhaps matching TRBD2 (6 bases). Trimming took off 2 bases at V and 4 bases at J, with 17 bases between the two ends. The germline CDR1 and CDR2 sequences are SGHNT and YENEEA. The CDR3 contains 16 residues.

The CDR3 DNA follows: TGTGCCAGCTCCGCCCTACTGAACACCGGGGAGCTGTTTTTT. This encodes CASSALLNTGELFF. This chain connects TRBV9 to TRBJ2-2; D remains ambiguous. This CDR3 contains 14 residues. V was clipped by 7 bases and J by 1 base, with 11 bases between them. Germline V CDR1 and CDR2: SGDLS, YYNGEE.

As DNA, the CDR3 is TGTGCCAGCAGCTTGGGCAGGTATCAGCCCCAGCATTTT. Its protein product is CASSLGRYQPQHF. The chain recombines TRBV5-6 with TRBJ1-5, with unresolved D. Per the germline V gene, CDR1 is SGHDT and CDR2 is YYEEEE. V was cut by 0 bases and J by 5 bases, with 6 bases left in between. The CDR3 is made up of 13 amino acids.

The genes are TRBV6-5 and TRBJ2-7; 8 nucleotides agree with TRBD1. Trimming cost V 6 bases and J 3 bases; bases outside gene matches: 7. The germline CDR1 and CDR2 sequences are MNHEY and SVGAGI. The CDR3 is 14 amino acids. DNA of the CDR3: TGTGCCAGCAGACCGTCAGGGGGCGTCTACGAGCAGTACTTC. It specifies CASRPSGGVYEQYF.

The CDR3 region has the DNA TGTGCCAGCAGCCAACGGGACAGGGGGCGAAGAGCTTCACCCCTCCACTTT. This codes for CASSQRDRGRRASPLHF. The chain is built from TRBV7-9 and TRBJ1-6; 12 bases fit TRBD1. Per the germline V gene, CDR1 is SEHNR and CDR2 is FQNEAQ (reference sequence). This CDR3 comprises 17 residues. V shed 5 bases, J shed 9 bases, and the junction held 11 bases outside the gene matches.

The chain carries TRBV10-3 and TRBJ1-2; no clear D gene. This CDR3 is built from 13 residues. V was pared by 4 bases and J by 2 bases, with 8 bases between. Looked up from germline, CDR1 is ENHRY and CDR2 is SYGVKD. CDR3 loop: CAISVAGNYGYTF. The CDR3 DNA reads TGTGCCATCAGTGTGGCGGGGAACTATGGCTACACCTTC.

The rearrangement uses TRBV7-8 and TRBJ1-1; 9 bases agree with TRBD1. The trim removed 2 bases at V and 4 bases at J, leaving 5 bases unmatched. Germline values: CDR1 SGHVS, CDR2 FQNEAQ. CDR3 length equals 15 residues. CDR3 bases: TGTGCCAGCAGCTTAAGGGACAGGGTGGGCACTGAAGCTTTCTTT. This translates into CASSLRDRVGTEAFF. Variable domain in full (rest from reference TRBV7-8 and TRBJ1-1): GAGVSQSPRYKVAKRGQDVALRCDPISGHVSLFWYQQALGQGPEFLTYFQNEAQLDKSGLPSDRFFAERPEGSVSTLKIQRTQQEDSAVYLCASSLRDRVGTEAFFGQGTRLTVV.

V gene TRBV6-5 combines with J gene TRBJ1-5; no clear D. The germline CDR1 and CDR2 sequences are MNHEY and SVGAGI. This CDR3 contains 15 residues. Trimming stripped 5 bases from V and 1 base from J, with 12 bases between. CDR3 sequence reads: CASSTGIGSNQPQHF. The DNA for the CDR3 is TGTGCCAGCAGTACCGGGATCGGGAGCAATCAGCCCCAGCATTTT.

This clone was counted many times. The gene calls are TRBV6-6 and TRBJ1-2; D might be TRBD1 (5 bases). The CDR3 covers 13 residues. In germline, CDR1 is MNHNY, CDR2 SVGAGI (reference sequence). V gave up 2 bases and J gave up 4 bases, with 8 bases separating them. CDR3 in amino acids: CASSYGAVYGYTF. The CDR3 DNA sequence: TGTGCCAGCAGTTACGGGGCCGTCTATGGCTACACCTTC.

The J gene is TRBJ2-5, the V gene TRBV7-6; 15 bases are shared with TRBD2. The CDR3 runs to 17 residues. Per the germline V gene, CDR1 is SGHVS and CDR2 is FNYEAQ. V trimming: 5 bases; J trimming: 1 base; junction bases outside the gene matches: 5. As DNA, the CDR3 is TGTGCCAGCAGCCGGACTAGCGGGGGGGCGTTCCAAGAGACCCAGTACTTC. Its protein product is CASSRTSGGAFQETQYF.